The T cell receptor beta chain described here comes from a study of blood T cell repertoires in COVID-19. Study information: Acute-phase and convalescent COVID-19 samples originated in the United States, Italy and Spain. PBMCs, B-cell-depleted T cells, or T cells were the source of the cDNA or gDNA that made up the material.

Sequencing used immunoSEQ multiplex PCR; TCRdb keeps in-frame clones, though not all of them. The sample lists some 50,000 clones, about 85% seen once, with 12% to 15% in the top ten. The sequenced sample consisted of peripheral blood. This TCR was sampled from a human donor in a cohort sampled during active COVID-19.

Here the CDR3 reads CASSKVTGESTGELFF. The CDR3 bases are TGTGCCAGCAGCAAGGTGACAGGGGAGAGCACCGGGGAGCTGTTTTTT. The chain is built from TRBV7-6 and TRBJ2-2, with TRBD1 matching 8 bases. Trimming removed 5 bases from V and 4 bases from J; junction bases left unmatched: 9. CDR3 length: 16 amino acids. Germline CDR1 SGHVS, CDR2 FNYEAQ.